The clone carrying this TCR beta chain has a handful of counts. The sample originates from a study of immune heterogeneity within non-small cell lung tumors. Study-wide background: There were a few squamous cell carcinomas, 10 non-squamous carcinomas and 1 tumor not otherwise specified.

CDR3 length equals 19 residues. CDR1 SGHAT and CDR2 FQNNGV come from the germline V gene. V lost 1 base to trimming and J lost 4 bases, with 20 bases between them. With approximately 650 ng used per sample, the template was genomic DNA from bulk tumor. Several spatially distant biopsies were obtained per primary tumor intraoperatively. Enrolled individuals presented with untreated, newly diagnosed non-small cell lung cancer and received curative surgery. Amplification of TCR beta CDR3 was performed by multiplex PCR with 32 V and 13 J primers. TCRdb passed the multiplex PCR reads through MiXCR, listing each CDR3 protein once. The sample includes about 20,000 distinct CDR3 sequences, less than 35% of them seen just once.

The TCR was taken from a man between 40 and 49 years old with non-small cell lung cancer. Sequences were obtained from lung tumor tissue. The V and J genes are TRBV11-2 and TRBJ1-6; D uncertain. The CDR3 region has the DNA TGTGCCAGCAGCTTAGTGTCTCCAGGCGAACGGGAATATAATTCACCCCTCCACTTT. The encoded protein is CASSLVSPGEREYNSPLHF.